This TCR beta chain stems from a study of blood T cell repertoires in COVID-19. Method: immunoSEQ multiplex PCR; TCRdb's copy keeps in-frame clones and lacks some. The data hold 200,000 to 250,000 clones, with 88% observed a single time. The TCR originated in a woman in her 30s who had been exposed to COVID-19. The sample was PBMCs or T cells enriched from blood (not recorded which).

Written as DNA, the CDR3 is TGTGCCAGTAGTATGGGACAGGGCCCCTATGGCTACACCTTC. This sequence encodes CASSMGQGPYGYTF. V and J are TRBV19 and TRBJ1-2; TRBD1 matches at 9 bases. Germline V gene data show CDR1 as LNHDA and CDR2 as SQIVND (reference sequence). The V segment lost 3 bases and the J segment 4 bases; nucleotides outside the gene matches: 3. The CDR3 runs to 14 residues.